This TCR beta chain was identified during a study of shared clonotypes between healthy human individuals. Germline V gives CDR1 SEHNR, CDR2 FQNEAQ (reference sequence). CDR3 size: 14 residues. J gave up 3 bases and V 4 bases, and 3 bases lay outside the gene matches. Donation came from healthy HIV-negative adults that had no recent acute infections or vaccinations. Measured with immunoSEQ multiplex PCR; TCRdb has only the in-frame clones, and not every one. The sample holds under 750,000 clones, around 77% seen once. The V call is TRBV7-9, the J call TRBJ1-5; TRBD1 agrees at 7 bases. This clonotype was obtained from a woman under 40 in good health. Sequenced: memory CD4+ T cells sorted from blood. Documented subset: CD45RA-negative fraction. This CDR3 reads CASSSGQFNQPQHF. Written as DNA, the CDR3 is TGTGCCAGCAGCTCGGGACAGTTCAATCAGCCCCAGCATTTT. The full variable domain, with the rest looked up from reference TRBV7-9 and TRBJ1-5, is DTGVSQNPRHKITKRGQNVTFRCDPISEHNRLYWYRQTLGQGPEFLTYFQNEAQLEKSRLLSDRFSAERPKGSFSTLEIQRTEQGDSAMYLCASSSGQFNQPQHFGDGTRLSIL.